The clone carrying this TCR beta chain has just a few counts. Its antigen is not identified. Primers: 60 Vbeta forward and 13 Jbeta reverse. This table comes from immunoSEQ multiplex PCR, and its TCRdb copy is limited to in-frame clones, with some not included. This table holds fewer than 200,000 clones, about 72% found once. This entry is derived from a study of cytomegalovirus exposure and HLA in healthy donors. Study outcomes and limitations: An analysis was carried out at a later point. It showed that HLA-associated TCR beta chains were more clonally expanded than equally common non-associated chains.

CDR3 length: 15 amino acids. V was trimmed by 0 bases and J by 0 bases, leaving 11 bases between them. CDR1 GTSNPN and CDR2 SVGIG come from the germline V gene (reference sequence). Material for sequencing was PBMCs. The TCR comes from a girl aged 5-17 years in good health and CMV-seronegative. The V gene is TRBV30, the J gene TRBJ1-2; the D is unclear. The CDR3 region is CAWSVGLGANYGYTF. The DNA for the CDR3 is TGTGCCTGGAGTGTAGGTTTAGGAGCTAACTATGGCTACACCTTC.